Listed below are T cell receptor beta chains from one sample, sequenced in a study of T-cell reconstitution after alpha-beta-depleted transplantation in children. One entry per CDR3 protein results from TCRdb running MiXCR on the PCR reads. Here the sample spans around 200,000 distinct CDR3 sequences, about 9.2% being singletons. The sequencing used PBMCs from the stem cell graft donor, collected from the stem cell graft. These TCRs come from a human donor who donated a stem cell graft to a child with acute lymphoblastic leukemia. Each CDR3 is given with its conserved first and last residue. The D gene is left open where the match is weak. Clone size appears in some rows only: once, few, many, or a class for an expanded clone.

v_call	d_call	j_call	clone_size	cdr3_nt	cdr3_aa
TRBV6-5	TRBD1	TRBJ1-1	.	TGTGCCAGCAGTTACCTCGGACAGGGCACTGAAGCTTTCTTT	CASSYLGQGTEAFF
TRBV29-1	.	TRBJ1-5	many	TGCAGCGTTGAAGACCAGGATCAGCCCCAGCATTTT	CSVEDQDQPQHF
TRBV27	.	TRBJ2-4	few	TGTGCCAGCAGTTCCCCAGCCGATTTGGGACGGGTTCAGTACTTC	CASSSPADLGRVQYF
TRBV18	TRBD2	TRBJ2-7	.	TGTGCCAGCTCACCACCTAGCGGGGCCTACGAGCAGTACTTC	CASSPPSGAYEQYF
TRBV20-1	TRBD2	TRBJ2-5	few	TGCAGTGCTAAAACGAGCGGGGGGCTCCGGGAGACCCAGTACTTC	CSAKTSGGLRETQYF
TRBV7-8	.	TRBJ1-6	.	TGTGCCAGCAGCTTAAGGAGTACACCCCTCCACTTT	CASSLRSTPLHF
TRBV10-3	.	TRBJ1-5	few	TGTGCCATCAGAGGGACGGAATCCAATCAGCCCCAGCATTTT	CAIRGTESNQPQHF
TRBV5-1	.	TRBJ1-1	many	TGCGCCAGCAAGTTACCCGGACAGAACACTGAAGCTTTCTTT	CASKLPGQNTEAFF
TRBV6-2/TRBV6-3	.	TRBJ2-5	.	TGTGCCAGCAGTTACTCGACTACGAAATCGGGGGAGACCCAGTACTTC	CASSYSTTKSGETQYF
TRBV12-3/TRBV12-4	.	TRBJ2-7	few	TGTGCCAGCAGGTCTCAGGGGACCTACGAGCAGTACTTC	CASRSQGTYEQYF
TRBV10-2	TRBD2	TRBJ2-1	.	TGCGCCCGCCGGGACCCAGGGAGGGGTGAGCAGTTCTTC	CARRDPGRGEQFF
TRBV3-1	TRBD2	TRBJ2-3	.	TGTGCCAGCAGCTCCTGGACTAGCGGGGAAACAGATACGCAGTATTTT	CASSSWTSGETDTQYF
TRBV6-1	TRBD2	TRBJ2-5	.	TGTGCCAGCAGTCGCGGGGGAGTGGAGACCCAGTACTTC	CASSRGGVETQYF
TRBV29-1	.	TRBJ1-1	few	TGCAGCGTGGAAGGCAGGGGCACTGTCACTGAAGCTTTCTTT	CSVEGRGTVTEAFF
TRBV5-1	TRBD1	TRBJ1-1	many	TGCGCCAGCAGCTTGGCCCACAGGGGGAACACTGAAGCTTTCTTT	CASSLAHRGNTEAFF
TRBV4-3	.	TRBJ2-5	.	TGCGCCAGCAGCCAAGATTCTCCTCTCCAGTACCAAGAGACCCAGTACTTC	CASSQDSPLQYQETQYF
TRBV25-1	TRBD2	TRBJ2-5	.	TGTGCCAGCGGGACTAGCGGGGGGCAACCAAAAGAGACCCAGTACTTC	CASGTSGGQPKETQYF
TRBV24-1	TRBD1	TRBJ2-5	many	TGTGCCACCAGTGAACACGGGACAGAAGAGACCCAGTACTTC	CATSEHGTEETQYF
TRBV20-1	.	TRBJ1-2	.	TGCAGTGCTAGAGAAAGTGTGGGCGGCTACACCTTC	CSARESVGGYTF
TRBV12-3/TRBV12-4	.	TRBJ1-6	many	TGTGCCAGCAGTTTAGGCAGGGGAGGGGATAATTCACCCCTCCACTTT	CASSLGRGGDNSPLHF
TRBV30	TRBD2	TRBJ2-1	.	TGTGCCTGGAGCGCTTTGGGGGGGGTCAGCTCCTACAATGAGCAGTTCTTC	CAWSALGGVSSYNEQFF
TRBV7-2	TRBD1	TRBJ2-2	many	TGTGCCAGCAGAATAGGACAGGGCACCGGGGAGCTGTTTTTT	CASRIGQGTGELFF
TRBV5-5	TRBD1	TRBJ1-1	many	TGTGCCAGCAGCGTAAGGGACAGGGGGAGGACTGAAGCTTTCTTT	CASSVRDRGRTEAFF
TRBV5-4	.	TRBJ2-7	.	TGTGCCAGCAGCTTGGGTGGGGCCGCCTCCTACGAGCAGTACTTC	CASSLGGAASYEQYF
TRBV3-1	TRBD2	TRBJ2-2	.	TGTGCCAGCAGCCGGAGACTAGCGGGGGTAGAGGGGGAGCTGTTTTTT	CASSRRLAGVEGELFF
TRBV20-1	TRBD2	TRBJ2-1	.	TGCAGTGCTAGAGATCAGTTTAGCGGGGGCCGCAATGAGCAGTTCTTC	CSARDQFSGGRNEQFF
TRBV5-1	.	TRBJ1-1	few	TGCGCCAGCAGCTTCCGGGGGGAGGGTGACACTGAAGCTTTCTTT	CASSFRGEGDTEAFF
TRBV29-1	.	TRBJ1-2	.	TGCAGCGGGGAATCTTCTAACTATGGCTACACCTTC	CSGESSNYGYTF
TRBV5-5	.	TRBJ1-1	few	TGTGCCAGCAGCTTAGGGGTCGTAGGGACTGAAGCTTTCTTT	CASSLGVVGTEAFF
TRBV5-1	.	TRBJ2-7	many	TGCGCCAGCAGCTTGGTGACAAGGCACGAGCAGTACTTC	CASSLVTRHEQYF
TRBV7-2	TRBD1	TRBJ1-2	.	TGTGCCAGCAGCTCACAGACCGGGACAGGGCATGGCTACACCTTC	CASSSQTGTGHGYTF